This is a list of T cell receptor beta chains from one sample in a study of T cells in localized non-small cell lung cancer. Clones were sequenced by immunoSEQ multiplex PCR, and TCRdb holds only the in-frame ones, with some missing. Of tens of thousands of clones listed, approximately 88% are singletons. The source material was peripheral blood, sampled before any cancer treatment. The receptors originated from a female donor older than 55 with stage I lung adenocarcinoma. CDR3s leave out the opening cysteine and the closing phenylalanine or tryptophan. The order of the fields is J gene, V gene, CDR3 protein.

TRBJ1-2	TRBV10-3	AIRPLDRAYGYT
TRBJ2-7	TRBV6-5	ASSYQAGLAYEQY
TRBJ2-7	TRBV27	ASSLSGRGYEQY
TRBJ1-5	TRBV19	ASSIIGTGQGPQH
TRBJ2-1	TRBV5-1	ASSGNRLYNEQF
TRBJ2-5	TRBV2	ASSGTGSLGETQY
TRBJ1-5	TRBV7-9	ASSFPTSYSNQPQH
TRBJ1-5	TRBV23-1	ASSRREDRRGLGQPQH
TRBJ2-2	TRBV6-5	ASRGLAIKTGELF
TRBJ2-1	TRBV15	ATSRGGGQYNEQF
TRBJ1-4	TRBV2	ASSPSGGANEKLF
TRBJ2-3	TRBV9	ASSAERGEQGRSTDTQY
TRBJ2-1	TRBV4-2	ASSHSYGDSSYNEQF
TRBJ2-3	TRBV2	ASKQIADTQY
TRBJ2-2	TRBV5-1	ASSLGELTGELF
TRBJ1-3	TRBV5-1	ASSLVSGTASGNTIY
TRBJ1-2	TRBV7-6	ASSGGGLYGYT
TRBJ2-7	TRBV5-1	ASSSTSGVYEQY
TRBJ2-5	TRBV6-5	ASSYPKGTQY
TRBJ2-3	TRBV2	ARAGLTDTQY
TRBJ2-7	TRBV18	ASSRSGLSYEQY
TRBJ2-7	TRBV15	ATSREGRYYEQY
TRBJ1-1	TRBV5-6	ASSLFTGADYNTEAF
TRBJ1-2	TRBV5-4	ASSTRTDLYGYT
TRBJ2-5	TRBV2	ASNRGLAGVVETQY
TRBJ1-1	TRBV19	ASSIGWAGWSSGRGTEAF
TRBJ1-5	TRBV7-8	ASSQLGQPQH
TRBJ2-5	TRBV7-2	ASRQRTTDRGSWETQY
TRBJ2-1	TRBV7-9	ASSNTRGSGDEQF
TRBJ2-2	TRBV5-5	ASSSYTGELF
TRBJ1-1	TRBV11-3	ASSHWVMGTEAF
TRBJ2-3	TRBV7-9	ASSSAGTYTDTQY
TRBJ1-1	TRBV6-5	ASSYRQGGTEAF
TRBJ2-7	TRBV6-6	ASSYSLREYEQY
TRBJ2-5	TRBV2	ASSSQGEETQY
TRBJ1-1	TRBV19	ASSPRDQLMAF
TRBJ2-1	TRBV29-1	SVEGRVGSSYNEQF
TRBJ2-3	TRBV6-1	ASLRGDTQY
TRBJ1-1	TRBV5-8	ASSPRSVGNTEAF
TRBJ2-4	TRBV5-1	ASSSSSGVAKNIQY
TRBJ2-3	TRBV4-2	ASSQVGLAGGLRDTQY
TRBJ1-4	TRBV6-4	AREPRGRRSGYNEKLF
TRBJ2-1	TRBV7-9	ASSKTGAGEQF
TRBJ2-1	TRBV7-3	ASSSTGTPGDEQF
TRBJ2-1	TRBV28	ASSLTSNEQF
TRBJ1-1	TRBV18	ASSPSSHRTGAPPPNTEAF
TRBJ2-7	TRBV7-9	ASSLFTGADEQY
TRBJ2-3	TRBV2	ASSVGRSTDTQY
TRBJ2-7	TRBV29-1	SVEDDLVGGAEQY
TRBJ2-7	TRBV4-1	ASSQVDYEQY
TRBJ2-1	TRBV14	ASSPTTVYNEQF
TRBJ2-5	TRBV19	ASSIDLQGEWETQY
TRBJ2-5	TRBV11-2	ASSPQYLTETQY
TRBJ2-5	TRBV7-8	ASSPGAGYQETQY
TRBJ2-7	TRBV12-5	ASVRTSGGYEQY
TRBJ2-2	TRBV9	ASSAQPHANTGELF
TRBJ2-5	TRBV6-6	ASRRTGSETQY